Following are 18 T cell receptor beta chains from one sample sequenced in a study of T cells after posttransplantation cyclophosphamide. A marrow graft followed busulfan-fludarabine conditioning, with cyclophosphamide on days +3 and +4. The protocol was immunoSEQ multiplex PCR, while the TCRdb copy is restricted to in-frame clones and leaves out a portion. Of about 16,000 clones in the sample, around nine tenths were seen once. The sequencing here drew on CD4+ T cells sorted from blood, taken after allogeneic stem cell transplant with posttransplant cyclophosphamide. The origin of the receptors is a male patient between 60 and 69 years old who received an allogeneic stem cell transplant from a related donor and was CMV-positive. Some T cells may trace back to the graft donor.

This chain links TRBV7-9 with TRBJ1-4, with D perhaps TRBD1 (6 bases). CDR3 size: 15 residues. The germline V gene encodes CDR1 SEHNR and CDR2 FQNEAQ (reference sequence). Trimming removed 8 bases at V and 6 bases at J, with 19 bases between. The CDR3 reads CASQKRGILDEKLFF. DNA for the CDR3: TGTGCCAGCCAAAAGAGGGGGATATTGGATGAAAAACTGTTTTTT.

In DNA, the CDR3 is TGTGCCAGCAGCTTCGGGACAGGGGGTAAACTGTTTTTT. Translating gives CASSFGTGGKLFF. The rearrangement uses TRBV7-2 and TRBJ1-4; the match to TRBD1 covers 11 bases. V lost 3 bases to trimming and J lost 11 bases; unmatched junction nucleotides: 2. CDR1 and CDR2 from the germline V gene are SGHTA and FQGNSA. The CDR3 has 13 amino acids. The complete variable domain, with remaining parts taken from reference TRBV7-2 and TRBJ1-4, reads GAGVSQSPSNKVTEKGKDVELRCDPISGHTALYWYRQSLGQGLEFLIYFQGNSAPDKSGLPSDRFSAERTGGSVSTLTIQRTQQEDSAVYLCASSFGTGGKLFFGSGTQLSVL.

This clone was recorded only once. V and J are TRBV5-4 and TRBJ1-6; D unclear. Germline CDR1 reads SGHNT; CDR2 reads YYREEE (reference sequence). V was pared by 3 bases and J by 7 bases, with 5 bases between. CDR3 length: 12 amino acids. CDR3 protein: CASSSQNSPLHF. CDR3 nucleotides: TGTGCCAGCAGCTCACAGAATTCACCCCTCCACTTT.

The V gene is TRBV5-5, the J gene TRBJ1-5, with D perhaps TRBD1 (6 bases). Germline CDR1 reads SGHKS; CDR2 reads YYEKEE (reference sequence). V lost 1 base and J 2 bases, leaving 10 bases between the germline ends. This CDR3 contains 15 residues. CDR3 in DNA: TGTGCCAGCAGCTTGTGGGGGCTTGGCAATCAGCCCCAGCATTTT. Translated: CASSLWGLGNQPQHF.

The chain uses TRBV10-3 and TRBJ1-2; weak D call: TRBD1 (5 bases). V was pared by 0 bases and J by 4 bases, with 9 bases between. Germline CDR1 reads ENHRY; CDR2 reads SYGVKD. This CDR3 has 14 residues. The CDR3 DNA sequence: TGTGCCATCAGTGAGTCGGGGCAGCCCTATGGCTACACCTTC. This translates into CAISESGQPYGYTF.

The chain uses TRBV16 and TRBJ1-1, with D hard to call. The CDR3 runs to 15 residues. V lost 2 bases and J 0 bases, leaving 10 bases between the germline ends. The V gene's germline CDR1 is KGHSY and CDR2 FQNENV. The chain's CDR3 is CASSQGANMNTEAFF. As DNA, the CDR3 is TGTGCCAGCAGCCAAGGAGCTAACATGAACACTGAAGCTTTCTTT.

The chain couples TRBV6-1 to TRBJ1-4; TRBD1 matches 9 bases. With 5 bases clipped from V and 8 bases from J, the junction kept 9 bases outside the gene matches. Germline CDR1 and CDR2: MNHNS and SASEGT. The CDR3 consists of 15 residues. In nucleotides, the CDR3 is TGTGCCAGCAGTATGACCGGGACAGGGAGGGAAAAACTGTTTTTT. Amino acid sequence: CASSMTGTGREKLFF.

A word on this clone: Other DNA sequences in the same sample also yield this CDR3. This chain uses TRBV30 with TRBJ1-6; D is unclear. Per the germline V gene, CDR1 is GTSNPN and CDR2 is SVGIG (reference sequence). This CDR3 has 18 residues. V dropped 0 bases and J dropped 5 bases, with 20 bases sitting between them. This CDR3 is CAWSVAGLIWANNSPLHF. For the CDR3, the DNA is TGTGCCTGGAGTGTGGCGGGGTTGATTTGGGCGAATAATTCACCCCTCCACTTT.

The chain joins TRBV28 to TRBJ1-1; maybe TRBD1 (5 bases). The V end lost 6 bases, the J end lost 4 bases, and 15 bases lay between the germline ends. The CDR3 loop spans 14 amino acids. The germline gives CDR1 MDHEN, CDR2 SYDVKM. CDR3 protein: CASSIAGYATEAFF. The CDR3 DNA is TGTGCCAGCAGCATCGCAGGGTACGCCACTGAAGCTTTCTTT.

The CDR3 DNA reads as TGTGCCAGCAGCCTACGAGGACAGGGGTCCTACGAGCAGTACTTC. Its translation: CASSLRGQGSYEQYF. The J gene is TRBJ2-7, the V gene TRBV5-8, with 9 nucleotides matching TRBD1. Trimming at V came to 4 bases and at J to 1 base, leaving 6 bases not matched to a gene. Germline lookup yields CDR1 SGHTS and CDR2 YDEGEE. The CDR3 runs 15 residues.

This sequence joins TRBV2 and TRBJ1-2; TRBD1 agrees at 7 bases. The CDR3 has 13 amino acids. Looked up from germline, CDR1 is SNHLY and CDR2 is FYNNEI. Germline trimming cut 6 bases from V and 13 bases from J; bases unmatched to any gene: 14. This chain's CDR3 is CASRLDRAQGLTF. CDR3 sequence (DNA): TGTGCCAGCAGACTAGACAGGGCCCAAGGCCTCACCTTC. Together with reference TRBV2 and TRBJ1-2, the CDR3 gives the full variable domain: EPEVTQTPSHQVTQMGQEVILRCVPISNHLYFYWYRQILGQKVEFLVSFYNNEISEKSEIFDDQFSVERPDGSNFTLKIRSTKLEDSAMYFCASRLDRAQGLTFGSGTRLTVV.

The V call is TRBV30, the J call TRBJ2-7; perhaps TRBD1 as D (6 bases). CDR1 and CDR2 from the germline V gene are GTSNPN and SVGIG (reference sequence). V was shortened by 3 bases and J by 5 bases, with 14 bases between the two germline ends. This CDR3 is 13 amino acids long. The CDR3 sequence is CAWSPGQIHEQYF. Here the CDR3 DNA reads TGTGCCTGGAGCCCGGGACAAATCCACGAGCAGTACTTC.

V usage is TRBV5-4 and J usage is TRBJ2-7, with D possibly TRBD2 on 6 matching bases. The V end lost 3 bases, the J end lost 4 bases, and 17 bases lay between the germline ends. CDR3 size: 15 residues. Germline assignment: CDR1 SGHNT and CDR2 YYREEE (reference sequence). DNA of the CDR3: TGTGCCAGCAGCTCGGCGGGGATCCCCAAGTACGAGCAGTACTTC. Translated: CASSSAGIPKYEQYF.

The count of this clone is one. The genes are TRBV7-9 and TRBJ2-3; TRBD2 is a possible D gene (6 bases). CDR1 is SEHNR and CDR2 is FQNEAQ in the germline V gene (reference sequence). V was clipped by 4 bases and J by 4 bases, with 9 bases between them. The CDR3 contains 13 residues. CDR3 sequence: CASSSAGADTQYF. In DNA, the CDR3 is TGTGCCAGCAGCTCAGCGGGCGCAGATACGCAGTATTTT.

The chain recombines TRBV21-1 with TRBJ1-5; the D segment call TRBD1 is taken from the table without a DNA check. TRBV21-1 is a pseudogene. The CDR3 has 18 amino acids. CDR3 bases: TGTGCCAGCACCAAACAAACCACAGGTTTTTATAGCAATCAGCCCCAGCATTTT. This translates into CASTKQTTGFYSNQPQHF.

The gene calls are TRBV7-3 and TRBJ2-1; 10 bases align to TRBD2. CDR3 size: 14 residues. Germline V gene data show CDR1 as SGHTA and CDR2 as FQGTGA. Trimming at V came to 5 bases and at J to 3 bases, leaving 1 base not matched to a gene. CDR3 protein: CASSQRGGYNEQFF. Here the CDR3 DNA reads TGTGCCAGCAGCCAGCGGGGGGGCTACAATGAGCAGTTCTTC. Full variable domain (remainder filled in from reference TRBV7-3 and TRBJ2-1): GAGVSQTPSNKVTEKGKYVELRCDPISGHTALYWYRQSLGQGPEFLIYFQGTGAADDSGLPNDRFFAVRPEGSVSTLKIQRTERGDSAVYLCASSQRGGYNEQFFGPGTRLTVL.

This sequence joins TRBV7-2 and TRBJ1-4; 7 bases are a match to TRBD1. This CDR3 comprises 14 residues. With V trimmed by 5 bases and J by 7 bases, 7 bases remained unmatched. Germline CDR1 SGHTA, CDR2 FQGNSA. CDR3 sequence: CASSGPGQSEKLFF. The CDR3 nucleotides read TGTGCCAGCAGCGGCCCGGGACAGTCTGAAAAACTGTTTTTT.

Note on this clone: The sample has other DNA sequences that encode this CDR3 too. J is TRBJ1-2 and V is TRBV19; 7 nucleotides agree with TRBD1. The V gene end was trimmed by 3 bases and the J gene end by 0 bases; junction bases not matched to a gene: 4. CDR3 size: 15 residues. Per germline, CDR1 LNHDA and CDR2 SQIVND (reference sequence). DNA of the CDR3: TGTGCCAGTAGTATGGGCCAGGGGGCTAACTATGGCTACACCTTC. Translating gives CASSMGQGANYGYTF.